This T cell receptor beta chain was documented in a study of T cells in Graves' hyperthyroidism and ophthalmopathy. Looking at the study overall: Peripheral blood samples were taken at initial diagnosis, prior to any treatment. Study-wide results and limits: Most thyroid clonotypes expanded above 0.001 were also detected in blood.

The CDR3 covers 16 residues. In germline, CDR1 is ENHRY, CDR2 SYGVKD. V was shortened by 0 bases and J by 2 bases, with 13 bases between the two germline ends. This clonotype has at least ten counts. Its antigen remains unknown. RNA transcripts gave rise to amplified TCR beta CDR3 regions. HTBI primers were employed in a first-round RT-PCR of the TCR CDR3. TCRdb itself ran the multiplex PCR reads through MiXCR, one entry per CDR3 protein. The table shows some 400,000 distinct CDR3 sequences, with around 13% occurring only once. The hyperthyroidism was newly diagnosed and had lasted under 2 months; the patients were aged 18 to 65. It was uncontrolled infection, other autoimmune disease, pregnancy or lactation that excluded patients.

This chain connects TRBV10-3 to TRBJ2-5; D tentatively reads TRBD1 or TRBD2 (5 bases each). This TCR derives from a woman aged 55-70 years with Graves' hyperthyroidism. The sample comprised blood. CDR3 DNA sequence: TGTGCCATCAGTGAGTCGATACCAGGGAGACAAGAGACCCAGTACTTC. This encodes CAISESIPGRQETQYF.